A selection of T cell receptor beta chains follows, all from one sample in a study of CD8 T cells in ankylosing spondylitis. TCRdb redid the calling of the 5' RACE reads with MiXCR, one entry per CDR3 protein. The sample records more than 500,000 distinct CDR3 sequences, approximately 5% being singletons. Input material: blood, either unsorted or a sorted T cell fraction (not recorded which). These receptors all stem from a male donor with ankylosing spondylitis. CDR3s include the opening cysteine and the closing phenylalanine or tryptophan. The D gene is left open where the match is weak. A row's size may be missing; if present it is once, few, many or a size class.

d_gene,v_gene,abundance,j_gene,CDR3nt,CDR3aa
NA,TRBV11-1,many,TRBJ2-7,TGTGCCAGCAGCTTAGCGGCCGGACAGTCGATACGCTACGAGCAGTACTTC,CASSLAAGQSIRYEQYF
NA,TRBV6-2/TRBV6-3,many,TRBJ1-2,TGTGCCACTTCCCGGGACGGTAACCACTACACCTTC,CATSRDGNHYTF
NA,TRBV27,few,TRBJ2-4,TGTGCCAGCAGTACCTACGCCGGGGCAGCGCTAGCCAAAAACATTCAGTACTTC,CASSTYAGAALAKNIQYF
NA,TRBV7-9,many,TRBJ1-3,TGTGCCAGCAGCTTATGGGGCAGCACCATATATTTT,CASSLWGSTIYF
NA,TRBV13,many,TRBJ2-4,TGTGCCAGCACCCTCCGAGGGGGAAACATTCAGTACTTC,CASTLRGGNIQYF
NA,TRBV4-3,NA,TRBJ1-2,TGCGCCAGCAGCCAAGGGCGTAGGGGTCTGGACTATGGCTACACCTTC,CASSQGRRGLDYGYTF
NA,TRBV12-3/TRBV12-4,many,TRBJ1-2,TGTGCCAGCGGATTCTCCCGTCTCCTCAGCTATGGCTACACCTTC,CASGFSRLLSYGYTF
NA,TRBV10-3,many,TRBJ1-2,TGTGCCATCAACGAGAGGGACTATGGCTACACCTTC,CAINERDYGYTF
NA,TRBV7-8,few,TRBJ1-4,TGTGCCAGCATCCAAAACTGGGGGGTTGGGAATGAAAAACTGTTTTTT,CASIQNWGVGNEKLFF
TRBD2,TRBV5-1,few,TRBJ2-3,TGCGCCAGCAGCTTCAGCGGGGGGGCCGGAGCGGATACGCAGTATTTT,CASSFSGGAGADTQYF
NA,TRBV9,few,TRBJ2-6,TGTGCCAGCAGCGTAGGTTATGGGTATGGGGCCAACGTCCTGACTTTC,CASSVGYGYGANVLTF
TRBD1,TRBV7-2,many,TRBJ2-7,TGTGCCAGCAGCATCCGGACAGGGGGATGGGAGCAGTACTTC,CASSIRTGGWEQYF
NA,TRBV7-2,NA,TRBJ2-7,TGTGCCAGCAGGCCAGCCCGGGCCGGGACCTACGAGCAGTACTTC,CASRPARAGTYEQYF
NA,TRBV28,many,TRBJ1-1,TGTGCCAGCAGGGGGGTCCTGAACACTGAAGCTTTCTTT,CASRGVLNTEAFF
NA,TRBV11-2,many,TRBJ2-5,TGTGCCAGCAGCCAGAGTCCGACAGGTCATCAAGAGACCCAGTACTTC,CASSQSPTGHQETQYF
NA,TRBV29-1,many,TRBJ2-7,TGCAGCACCGGAGGGTTCCGGGACTCAACCTACGAGCAGTACTTC,CSTGGFRDSTYEQYF
NA,TRBV7-9,many,TRBJ2-7,TGTGCCAGCAGCTTAGCGCCAGGGAAGACAAGCGAGCAGTACTTC,CASSLAPGKTSEQYF
NA,TRBV6-5,many,TRBJ2-5,TGTGCCAGCGCGTTACGGCAGGGGGGTGTTGAGACCCAGTACTTC,CASALRQGGVETQYF
TRBD1,TRBV29-1,many,TRBJ1-2,TGCAGCGTTGAGCACCGGGACAGGACTTTCTATGGCTACACCTTC,CSVEHRDRTFYGYTF
NA,TRBV7-9,many,TRBJ2-1,TGTGCCAGCAGCTTAGAATCCGGGGAGGATGAGCAGTTCTTC,CASSLESGEDEQFF
TRBD1,TRBV15,many,TRBJ2-7,TGTGCCACCAGCAGGTCGAGGGGGCCCTACGAGCAGTACTTC,CATSRSRGPYEQYF
NA,TRBV28,many,TRBJ2-3,TGTGCCAGCAACTCCCTGGACCGCACAGATACGCAGTATTTT,CASNSLDRTDTQYF